Sequencing of this T cell receptor beta chain was carried out in a study of control samples from healthy donors and cancer patients. Repertoires were generated with immunoSEQ multiplex PCR, while TCRdb's copy carries only in-frame clones and drops some. The sample includes around 6,000 clones, around 72% of them seen just once. Sequencing used formalin-fixed, paraffin-embedded tissue. The TCR originated in a male donor with melanoma.

This chain's CDR3 is CSASGTIGGQETQYF. As DNA, the CDR3 is TGCAGTGCTAGTGGGACAATCGGGGGCCAAGAGACCCAGTACTTC. This chain links TRBV20-1 with TRBJ2-5; D tentatively reads TRBD1 or TRBD2 (6 bases each). V was shortened by 3 bases and J by 1 base, with 15 bases between the two germline ends. CDR3 size: 15 residues. Per germline, CDR1 DFQATT and CDR2 SNEGSKA (reference sequence).